This T cell receptor (beta chain) derives from a study of T cells in Graves' hyperthyroidism and ophthalmopathy. Amplified TCR beta CDR3 regions came from RNA transcripts. A set of HTBI primers served as the primers for a first-round RT-PCR of the TCR CDR3. Via MiXCR, TCRdb re-called the multiplex PCR reads, giving one row per CDR3 protein. Seen here are about 590,000 distinct CDR3 sequences, about 15% observed once, and the top ten hold under 8%. From germline, CDR1 is LGHNA and CDR2 YSLEER. Deletions cut 1 base from V and 1 base from J, with 6 bases between. This CDR3 is built from 14 residues. V gene TRBV4-3 combines with J gene TRBJ2-3; D is possibly TRBD2 (6 bases). This sequence was found in a woman between 25 and 40 years old with Graves' hyperthyroidism. Sequenced input: blood. The CDR3 sequence: CASSQAGGTDTQYF. In nucleotides, the CDR3 is TGCGCCAGCAGCCAAGCGGGGGGCACAGATACGCAGTATTTT.